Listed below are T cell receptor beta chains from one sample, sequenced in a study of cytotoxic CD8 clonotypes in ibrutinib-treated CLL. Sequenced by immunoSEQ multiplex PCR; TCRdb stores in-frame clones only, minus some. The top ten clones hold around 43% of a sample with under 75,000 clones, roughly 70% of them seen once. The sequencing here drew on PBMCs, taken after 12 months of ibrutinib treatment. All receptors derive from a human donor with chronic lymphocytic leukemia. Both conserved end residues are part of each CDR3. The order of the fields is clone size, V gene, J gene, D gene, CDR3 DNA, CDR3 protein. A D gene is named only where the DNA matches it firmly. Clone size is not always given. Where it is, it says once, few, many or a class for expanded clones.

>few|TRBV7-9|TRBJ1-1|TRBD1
TGTGCCAGCAGGGCCCGAGGACAGGCATTGAACACTGAAGCTTTCTTT
CASRARGQALNTEAFF
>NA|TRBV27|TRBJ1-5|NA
TGTGCCAGCAGTTTAAAGGGGGGTTGGAATCAGCCCCAGCATTTT
CASSLKGGWNQPQHF
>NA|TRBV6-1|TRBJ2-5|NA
TGTGCCAGCAGTGTGACGGGGCCCAGGACGGGGGAGACCCAGTACTTC
CASSVTGPRTGETQYF
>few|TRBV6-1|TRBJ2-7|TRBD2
TGTGCCACCGAAAGCGAGCGGGAGGTGCGCGAGCAGTACTTC
CATESEREVREQYF
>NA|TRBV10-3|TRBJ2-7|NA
TGTGCCATCAGTGAGTCGGACAGAACCTACGAGCAGTACTTC
CAISESDRTYEQYF
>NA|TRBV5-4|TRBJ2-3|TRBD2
TGTGCCAGCAGCGTGGGGACTAGCGGCACAGATACGCAGTATTTT
CASSVGTSGTDTQYF
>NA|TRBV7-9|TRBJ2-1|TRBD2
TGTGCCAGCAGCACCGAGACTAGCGGGAGATCGGGTGAGCAGTTCTTC
CASSTETSGRSGEQFF
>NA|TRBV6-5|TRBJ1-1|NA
TGTGCCAGCAGTTACTCCGAGCTGAACACTGAAGCTTTCTTT
CASSYSELNTEAFF
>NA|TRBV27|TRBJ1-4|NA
TGTGCCAGCAGTCTGAACCTCGGGGGGGGCGAAAAACTGTTTTTT
CASSLNLGGGEKLFF
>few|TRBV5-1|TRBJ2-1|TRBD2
TGCGCCAGCAGCTTCAATAGCGGGAGGCCCTCCTACAATGAGCAGTTCTTC
CASSFNSGRPSYNEQFF
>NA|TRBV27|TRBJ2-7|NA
TGTGCCAGCAGTTCAGGACTAAACCCCAGCGAGCAGTACTTC
CASSSGLNPSEQYF
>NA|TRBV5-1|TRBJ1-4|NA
TGCGCCAGCAGGCTTTCTCAGCAAAATCAAGAAAAACTGTTTTTT
CASRLSQQNQEKLFF
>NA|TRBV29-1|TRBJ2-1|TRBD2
TGCAGCGCAATAGCGGGAAGGCAGTTCTTC
CSAIAGRQFF
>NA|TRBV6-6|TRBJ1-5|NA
TGTGCCAGCAGTATAGGTGGGCCTCAGCCCCAGCATTTT
CASSIGGPQPQHF
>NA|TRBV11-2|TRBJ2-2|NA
TGTGCCAGCAGCTTGCCCAGGGGTTCGAACACCGGGGAGCTGTTTTTT
CASSLPRGSNTGELFF
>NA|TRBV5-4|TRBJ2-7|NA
TGTGCCAGCAGCTTGGTCGGTGGCACCTACGAGCAGTACTTC
CASSLVGGTYEQYF
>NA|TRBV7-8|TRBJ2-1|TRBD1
TGTGCCAGCAGCTCCGCCGGGACAGGGAGATACAATGAGCAGTTCTTC
CASSSAGTGRYNEQFF
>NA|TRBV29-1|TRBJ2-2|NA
TGCAGCGTTGAGCCCAGAAACACCGGGGAGCTGTTTTTT
CSVEPRNTGELFF
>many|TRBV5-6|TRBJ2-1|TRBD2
TGTGCCAGCAGCTTGACGGCTAGCGGGAGGGGCAATGAGCAGTTCTTC
CASSLTASGRGNEQFF
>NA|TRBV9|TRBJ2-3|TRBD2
TGTGCCAGCAGTACTAGCGGCCTCACAGATACGCAGTATTTT
CASSTSGLTDTQYF
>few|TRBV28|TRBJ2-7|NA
TGTGCCAGCAGTTTCCACAGGGAGGTGGGCGAGCAGTACTTC
CASSFHREVGEQYF
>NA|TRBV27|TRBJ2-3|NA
TGTGCCAGCAGTTTTGCCCGGCAGGGACCAGATACGCAGTATTTT
CASSFARQGPDTQYF
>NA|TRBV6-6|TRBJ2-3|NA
TGTGCCAGCAGTTATTCCCGACAGGCCACAGATACGCAGTATTTT
CASSYSRQATDTQYF